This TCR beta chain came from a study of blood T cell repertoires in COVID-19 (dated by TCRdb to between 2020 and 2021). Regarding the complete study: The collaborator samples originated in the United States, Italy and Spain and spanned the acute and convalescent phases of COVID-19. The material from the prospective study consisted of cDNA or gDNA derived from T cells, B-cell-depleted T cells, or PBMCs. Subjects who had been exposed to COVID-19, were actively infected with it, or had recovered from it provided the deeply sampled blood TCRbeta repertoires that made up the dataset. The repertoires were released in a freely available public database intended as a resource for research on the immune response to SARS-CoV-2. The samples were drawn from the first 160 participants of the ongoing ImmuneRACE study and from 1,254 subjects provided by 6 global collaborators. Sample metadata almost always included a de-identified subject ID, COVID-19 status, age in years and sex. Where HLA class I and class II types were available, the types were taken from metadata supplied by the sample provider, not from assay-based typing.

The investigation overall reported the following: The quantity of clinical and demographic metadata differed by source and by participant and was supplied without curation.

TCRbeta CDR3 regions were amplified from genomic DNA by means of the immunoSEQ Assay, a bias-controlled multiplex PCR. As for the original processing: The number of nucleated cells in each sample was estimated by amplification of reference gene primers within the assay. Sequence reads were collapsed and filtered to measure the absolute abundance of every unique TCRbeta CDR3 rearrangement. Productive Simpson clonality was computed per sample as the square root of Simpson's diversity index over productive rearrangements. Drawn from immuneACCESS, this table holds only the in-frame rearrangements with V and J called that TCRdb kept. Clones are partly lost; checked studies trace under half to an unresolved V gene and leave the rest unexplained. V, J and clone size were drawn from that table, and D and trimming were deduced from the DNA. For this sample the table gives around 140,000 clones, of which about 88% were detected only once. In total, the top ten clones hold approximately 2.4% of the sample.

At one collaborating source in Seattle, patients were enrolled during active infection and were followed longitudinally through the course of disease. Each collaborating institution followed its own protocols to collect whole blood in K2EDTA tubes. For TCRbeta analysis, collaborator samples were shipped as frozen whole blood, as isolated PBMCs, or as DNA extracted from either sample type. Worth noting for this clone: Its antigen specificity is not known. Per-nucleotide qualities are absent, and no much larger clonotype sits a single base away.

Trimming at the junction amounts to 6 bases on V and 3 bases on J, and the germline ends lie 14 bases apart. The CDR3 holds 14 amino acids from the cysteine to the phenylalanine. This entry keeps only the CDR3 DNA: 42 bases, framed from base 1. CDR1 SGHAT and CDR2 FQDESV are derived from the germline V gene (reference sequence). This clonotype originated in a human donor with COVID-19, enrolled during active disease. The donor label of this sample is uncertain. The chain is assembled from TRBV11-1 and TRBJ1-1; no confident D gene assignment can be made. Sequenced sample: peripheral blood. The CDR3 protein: CASRDPGEDTEAFF. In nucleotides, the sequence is TGTGCCAGCAGGGACCCCGGGGAGGACACTGAAGCTTTCTTT.